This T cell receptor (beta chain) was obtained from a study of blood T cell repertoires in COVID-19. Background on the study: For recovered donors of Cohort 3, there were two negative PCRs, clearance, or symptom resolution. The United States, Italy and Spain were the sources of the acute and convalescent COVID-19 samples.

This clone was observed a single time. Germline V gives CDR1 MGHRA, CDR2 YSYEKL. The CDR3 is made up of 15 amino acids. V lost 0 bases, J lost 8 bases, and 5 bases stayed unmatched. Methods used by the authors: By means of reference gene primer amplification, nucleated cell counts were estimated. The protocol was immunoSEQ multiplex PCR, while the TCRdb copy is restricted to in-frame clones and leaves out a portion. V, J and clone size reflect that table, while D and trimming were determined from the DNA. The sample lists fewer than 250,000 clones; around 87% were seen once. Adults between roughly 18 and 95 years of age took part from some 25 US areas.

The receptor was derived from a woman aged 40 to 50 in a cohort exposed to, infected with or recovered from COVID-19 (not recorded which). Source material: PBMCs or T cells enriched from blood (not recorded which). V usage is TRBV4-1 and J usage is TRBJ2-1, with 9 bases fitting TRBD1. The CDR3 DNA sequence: TGCGCCAGCAGCCAAGATGGGACAGGGTTTTATGAGCAGTTCTTC. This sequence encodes CASSQDGTGFYEQFF.